Below, 13 T cell receptor beta chains from the same sample are listed, as sequenced in a study of HIV-infected children after antiretroviral therapy interruption. Treatment denoted: PENTA 11 planned treatment interruption arm or continuous ART arm. RNA-based 3' RACE libraries used unique molecular identifiers. One entry per CDR3 protein results from TCRdb running MiXCR on the 3' RACE reads. The table records approximately 16,000 distinct CDR3 sequences, about 3% of them present only once. This specimen was CD45RO+ CD8+ T cells from PBMCs, pooled from several time points, taken from a donor given antiretroviral therapy, either interrupted or continuous. As to subset: memory CD8+ CD45RO+ CD45RA- T cells. These receptors were taken from a pool of human donors with HIV.

This clonotype appeared many times. The chain combines TRBV28 with TRBJ2-1, with 14 bases identical to TRBD2. The germline V gene encodes CDR1 MDHEN and CDR2 SYDVKM. The ends lost 6 bases at V and 4 bases at J; junction bases unmatched: 14. CDR3 size: 19 residues. The CDR3 reads CASSLRTSGRKGGYNEQFF. Here the CDR3 DNA reads TGTGCCAGCAGCCTGAGGACTAGCGGGAGGAAGGGGGGATACAATGAGCAGTTCTTC.

At least ten counts were recorded for this clonotype. The V and J genes are TRBV15 and TRBJ2-3, with TRBD2 matching 11 bases. V was clipped by 3 bases and J by 4 bases; unmatched bases: 3. Germline CDR1 LNHNV, CDR2 YYDKDF (reference sequence). The CDR3 spans 15 residues. The CDR3 nucleotides are TGTGCCACCAGCAGGACTAGCGGGGCCTCAGATACGCAGTATTTT. Its translation is CATSRTSGASDTQYF. Full variable domain (remainder filled in from reference TRBV15 and TRBJ2-3): DAMVIQNPRYQVTQFGKPVTLSCSQTLNHNVMYWYQQKSSQAPKLLFHYYDKDFNNEADTPDNFQSRRPNTSFCFLDIRSPGLGDTAMYLCATSRTSGASDTQYFGPGTRLTVL.

Ten or more counts support this clonotype. The chain is built from TRBV21-1 and TRBJ2-7; TRBD1, the table's D call, was not compared with the DNA. TRBV21-1 corresponds to a pseudogene. The length of the CDR3 is 17 residues. The CDR3 coding sequence is TGTGCCAGCAGCAAAGCGGGGCGAAGTGCCGAGCCCTACGAGCAGTACTTC. Translated: CASSKAGRSAEPYEQYF.

This clonotype was seen at least ten times. The chain uses TRBV11-2 and TRBJ2-5, with D possibly being TRBD2 (6 bases). The CDR3 runs to 15 residues. Germline loops: CDR1 SGHAT, CDR2 FQNNGV. V was pared by 0 bases and J by 4 bases, with 12 bases between. The CDR3 sequence: CASSLEAGGPETQYF. The DNA of the CDR3 is TGTGCCAGCAGCTTAGAAGCGGGTGGCCCAGAGACCCAGTACTTC.

The sample holds many counts of this clonotype. This CDR3 is CASSFGGETQYF. CDR3 DNA sequence: TGTGCCAGCAGCTTCGGAGGGGAGACCCAGTACTTC. The chain employs TRBV11-2 and TRBJ2-5; possibly TRBD2 for D (6 bases). The CDR3 totals 12 residues. CDR1 is SGHAT and CDR2 is FQNNGV in the germline V gene. The V end was cut by 3 bases, the J end by 5 bases, with 7 bases between.

This clonotype counts as medium-sized (0.01 to 0.1%). The V call is TRBV27, the J call TRBJ2-1; 9 bases fit TRBD1. This CDR3 spans 15 amino acids. Trimming took 7 bases from V and 6 from J; bases not matched to a gene: 10. Germline V gene sequence: CDR1 MNHEY, CDR2 SMNVEV (reference sequence). The CDR3 DNA reads TGTGCCAGCACCCTGGGACAGGGCCCGCTCAATGAGCAGTTCTTC. Protein product: CASTLGQGPLNEQFF.

This clonotype was counted ten times or more. The J gene is TRBJ2-3, the V gene TRBV27, with D possibly being TRBD1 (6 bases). The CDR3 runs 16 residues. The V end lost 8 bases, the J end lost 5 bases, and 23 bases lay between the germline ends. Germline CDR1 reads MNHEY; CDR2 reads SMNVEV (reference sequence). As DNA, the CDR3 is TGTGCCAGCGGCTTCTTACCGGGACAAATGCGAGATACGCAGTATTTT. This translates into CASGFLPGQMRDTQYF.

The genes are TRBV7-9 and TRBJ2-7; TRBD1 might be the D (5 bases). V lost 5 bases, J lost 10 bases, and 21 bases lay in between. Germline assignment: CDR1 SEHNR and CDR2 FQNEAQ (reference sequence). CDR3 length: 14 amino acids. The CDR3 here is CASSGLGALIGQYF. CDR3 bases: TGTGCCAGCAGCGGATTAGGGGCACTCATCGGCCAGTACTTC.

There are many counts of this clonotype. This chain uses TRBV9 with TRBJ2-3, with D possibly matching TRBD2 (6 bases). The germline gives CDR1 SGDLS, CDR2 YYNGEE. The V end was cut by 2 bases, the J end by 4 bases, with 17 bases between. This CDR3 is 16 amino acids long. CDR3 residues: CASSVLDPGSPDTQYF. The CDR3 bases are TGTGCCAGCAGCGTCCTTGACCCCGGGAGCCCAGATACGCAGTATTTT. Using reference TRBV9 and TRBJ2-3 for the parts outside the CDR3, the full variable domain is DSGVTQTPKHLITATGQRVTLRCSPRSGDLSVYWYQQSLDQGLQFLIQYYNGEERAKGNILERFSAQQFPDLHSELNLSSLELGDSALYFCASSVLDPGSPDTQYFGPGTRLTVL.

This clonotype came up many times. The rearrangement links TRBV20-1 to TRBJ1-1, with 7 nucleotides matching TRBD1. Germline assignment: CDR1 DFQATT and CDR2 SNEGSKA (reference sequence). The CDR3 has 13 amino acids. V lost 6 bases to trimming and J lost 8 bases; unmatched junction nucleotides: 12. The CDR3 is CSAMNRGREEAFF. CDR3 nucleotides: TGCAGTGCAATGAACAGGGGACGGGAGGAAGCTTTCTTT.

This clonotype was seen ten or more times. CDR3 protein: CASTDPNTEAFF. The CDR3 nucleotides are TGTGCCAGTACCGATCCGAACACTGAAGCTTTCTTT. The chain joins TRBV19 to TRBJ1-1; D not certain. Per the germline V gene, CDR1 is LNHDA and CDR2 is SQIVND (reference sequence). With 7 bases removed from V and 1 base from J, the gap between germline ends came to 7 bases. The CDR3 loop spans 12 amino acids.

This clonotype was picked up many times. The chain recombines TRBV6-1 with TRBJ1-5; 7 nucleotides line up with TRBD1. Trimming took 6 bases from V and 4 from J; bases not matched to a gene: 12. The CDR3 runs 16 residues. The germline CDR1 and CDR2 sequences are MNHNS and SASEGT. For the CDR3, the DNA is TGTGCCAGCAGCCAGACAGGGCCGGAGGGAAATCAGCCCCAGCATTTT. It is translated as CASSQTGPEGNQPQHF.

This clonotype was seen many times. The chain employs TRBV5-6 and TRBJ1-5; 9 nucleotides agree with TRBD1. The V segment lost 1 base and the J segment 4 bases; nucleotides outside the gene matches: 3. Germline-derived CDR1 and CDR2 are SGHDT and YYEEEE. This CDR3 has 15 residues. CDR3: CASSLTTGGNQPQHF. The CDR3 DNA follows: TGTGCCAGCAGCTTGACGACAGGGGGTAATCAGCCCCAGCATTTT.